This record concerns one T cell receptor (beta chain) sequence. The sample originates from a study of CD8 T cells in Susac syndrome. Per the germline V gene, CDR1 is SGHTA and CDR2 is FQGNSA. J lost 4 bases, V lost 5 bases, and 11 bases had no gene match. This CDR3 is 16 amino acids long. The RNA, about 0.5 to 1 ug, was put through reverse transcription using random hexamers. TCRdb passed the immunoSEQ multiplex PCR reads through MiXCR, listing each CDR3 protein once. The profile shows approximately 150,000 distinct CDR3 sequences, around 94% of them singletons. Material for sequencing was CD4+ T cells from PBMCs. The sequence was collected from a human donor with multiple sclerosis. The V and J genes are TRBV7-2 and TRBJ2-3; 8 positions match TRBD2. The chain's CDR3 is CASSLDGGRPPDTQYF. DNA for the CDR3: TGTGCCAGCAGCCTTGACGGCGGGAGGCCCCCAGATACGCAGTATTTT.